This is a list of T cell receptor beta chains from one sample in a study of regulatory T cells in long-lasting Graves disease. Via MiXCR, TCRdb re-called the multiplex PCR reads, giving one row per CDR3 protein. The top ten hold less than 25% of the sample, which has fewer than 400,000 distinct CDR3 sequences, more than 20% seen once. The sample consisted of peripheral blood mononuclear cells (PBMCs), taken when the disease was refractory, from a patient treated with antithyroid drugs. The receptors here all came from a female donor with Graves disease. CDR3s include the opening cysteine and the closing phenylalanine or tryptophan. The D gene is left open where the match is weak. Rows may omit the clone size; those that give it use once, few, many or a size class.

TRBJ1-5 | TRBV28 | NA | many | CASSSSINPQHF | TGTGCCAGCAGTTCGTCTATCAATCCCCAGCATTTT
TRBJ2-1 | TRBV6-1 | TRBD2 | NA | CATPRTSGRAGVNEQFF | TGTGCCACTCCACGGACTAGCGGGAGGGCCGGGGTGAATGAGCAGTTCTTC
TRBJ2-7 | TRBV7-9 | TRBD2 | NA | CASSIGTSGLLWF | TGTGCCAGCAGCATCGGGACTAGCGGATTACTATGGTTC
TRBJ1-3 | TRBV12-3/TRBV12-4 | NA | NA | CASTIRVTYSDTIYF | TGTGCCAGCACAATCAGGGTAACCTATAGTGACACCATATATTTT
TRBJ2-7 | TRBV7-6 | TRBD2 | few | CASSSGLAREQYF | TGTGCCAGCAGCTCCGGACTAGCTCGGGAGCAGTACTTC
TRBJ2-2 | TRBV15 | TRBD1 | few | CAIGQGHTGELFF | TGTGCCATTGGACAGGGCCACACCGGGGAGCTGTTTTTT
TRBJ2-7 | TRBV28 | NA | many | CASSLPQGRNEQYF | TGTGCCAGCAGTTTACCCCAGGGTCGGAACGAGCAGTACTTC
TRBJ2-7 | TRBV4-1 | NA | NA | CASSQVLGPDGDEQYF | TGCGCCAGCAGCCAAGTCCTGGGGCCAGATGGCGACGAGCAGTACTTC
TRBJ1-2 | TRBV7-2 | NA | many | CASSLGQSYGYTF | TGTGCCAGCAGCTTAGGGCAGTCCTATGGCTACACCTTC
TRBJ2-7 | TRBV6-1 | TRBD2 | few | CASIPGGGRDEQYF | TGTGCCAGCATCCCCGGCGGGGGGCGGGACGAGCAGTACTTC
TRBJ2-7 | TRBV3-1 | NA | few | CASSQATAYEQYF | TGTGCCAGCAGCCAAGCGACAGCCTACGAGCAGTACTTC
TRBJ1-1 | TRBV11-2 | NA | few | CASSLAQHMNTEAFF | TGTGCCAGCAGCTTAGCACAGCACATGAACACTGAAGCTTTCTTT
TRBJ2-5 | TRBV29-1 | TRBD1 | NA | CSLQRQGESQYF | TGCAGCCTTCAACGACAGGGAGAGTCCCAGTACTTC
TRBJ2-2 | TRBV7-9 | TRBD1 | NA | CASSTSWTGSFGELFF | TGTGCCAGCAGCACCTCTTGGACAGGGAGTTTCGGGGAGCTGTTTTTT
TRBJ2-5 | TRBV20-1 | NA | few | CSARDQGRGGAETQYF | TGCAGTGCTAGAGATCAGGGGCGCGGGGGAGCGGAGACCCAGTACTTC
TRBJ1-1 | TRBV9 | NA | many | CASSVAGGRTEAFF | TGTGCCAGCAGCGTAGCTGGGGGGCGTACTGAAGCTTTCTTT
TRBJ1-5 | TRBV7-2 | NA | few | CASREGMGQPQHF | TGTGCCAGCAGAGAGGGGATGGGGCAGCCCCAGCATTTT
TRBJ1-5 | TRBV30 | NA | once | CAWSVRSGPQHF | TGTGCCTGGAGTGTACGGTCAGGGCCCCAGCATTTT
TRBJ1-3 | TRBV6-2/TRBV6-3 | NA | few | CASSYSIGTQVGNTIYF | TGTGCCAGCAGTTACTCGATCGGAACCCAAGTAGGAAACACCATATATTTT
TRBJ1-1 | TRBV6-2/TRBV6-3 | NA | NA | CASSYGGGWVPNTEAFF | TGTGCCAGCAGTTACGGGGGGGGTTGGGTCCCTAACACTGAAGCTTTCTTT